A selection of T cell receptor beta chains follows, all from one sample in a study of blood T cell repertoires in COVID-19. Profiled with immunoSEQ multiplex PCR; TCRdb holds only in-frame clones, not every one. The sample contains roughly 130,000 clones, 65% to 85% of which appear only once. Specimen: peripheral blood. These receptors originate from a man in his thirties or forties with COVID-19, enrolled during active disease. Each CDR3 is given with its conserved first and last residue. The D gene is left open where the match is weak. Size is stated for part of the rows, as once, few or many counts, or as a class when the clone is expanded.

d_call: -; j_call: TRBJ1-6; clone_size: -; v_call: TRBV19; cdr3_aa: CASSYQGKNSPLHF; cdr3_nt: TGTGCCAGTAGTTACCAGGGAAAAAATTCACCCCTCCACTTT
d_call: -; j_call: TRBJ2-3; clone_size: -; v_call: TRBV6-5; cdr3_aa: CASSRDLNTQYF; cdr3_nt: TGTGCCAGCAGTCGGGACTTAAATACGCAGTATTTT
d_call: TRBD1; j_call: TRBJ2-7; clone_size: -; v_call: TRBV28; cdr3_aa: CATPGQGPYEQYF; cdr3_nt: TGTGCCACCCCCGGACAGGGGCCCTACGAGCAGTACTTC
d_call: -; j_call: TRBJ1-5; clone_size: -; v_call: TRBV15; cdr3_aa: CATSRGQVQPQHF; cdr3_nt: TGTGCCACCAGCAGAGGACAGGTTCAGCCCCAGCATTTT
d_call: TRBD2; j_call: TRBJ2-3; clone_size: -; v_call: TRBV18; cdr3_aa: CASSPGPGGSRTDTQYF; cdr3_nt: TGTGCCAGCTCACCAGGGCCCGGCGGGAGTCGGACAGATACGCAGTATTTT
d_call: TRBD2; j_call: TRBJ2-7; clone_size: -; v_call: TRBV27; cdr3_aa: CASKARSGTTYEQYF; cdr3_nt: TGTGCCAGCAAGGCCCGTAGCGGGACAACATACGAGCAGTACTTC
d_call: -; j_call: TRBJ2-1; clone_size: -; v_call: TRBV7-6; cdr3_aa: CASSLVENEQFF; cdr3_nt: TGTGCCAGCAGCTTGGTTGAGAATGAGCAGTTCTTC
d_call: TRBD1; j_call: TRBJ2-7; clone_size: once; v_call: TRBV6-5; cdr3_aa: CASSLRTGGHEQYF; cdr3_nt: TGTGCCAGCAGCCTCCGGACAGGGGGGCACGAGCAGTACTTC
d_call: TRBD2; j_call: TRBJ2-5; clone_size: -; v_call: TRBV7-2; cdr3_aa: CASSLYSSGSIRETQYF; cdr3_nt: TGTGCCAGCAGCTTATATAGTAGCGGGAGTATCAGGGAGACCCAGTACTTC
d_call: TRBD2; j_call: TRBJ2-1; clone_size: -; v_call: TRBV4-3; cdr3_aa: CASRYTSGAHNEQFF; cdr3_nt: TGCGCCAGCAGGTACACTAGCGGAGCTCACAATGAGCAGTTCTTC
d_call: TRBD2; j_call: TRBJ2-3; clone_size: -; v_call: TRBV5-1; cdr3_aa: CASSKGLAASTDTQYF; cdr3_nt: TGCGCCAGCAGCAAAGGACTAGCGGCTAGCACAGATACGCAGTATTTT
d_call: TRBD2; j_call: TRBJ2-1; clone_size: -; v_call: TRBV10-3; cdr3_aa: CAITTSGPYNEQFF; cdr3_nt: TGTGCCATAACGACTAGCGGACCCTACAATGAGCAGTTCTTC
d_call: TRBD2; j_call: TRBJ2-3; clone_size: few; v_call: TRBV4-3; cdr3_aa: CASSQQLAGGPGDTQYF; cdr3_nt: TGCGCCAGCAGCCAACAATTAGCGGGAGGGCCGGGGGATACGCAGTATTTT
d_call: TRBD2; j_call: TRBJ2-1; clone_size: -; v_call: TRBV19; cdr3_aa: CASERASGEQFF; cdr3_nt: TGTGCCAGTGAGCGGGCTAGCGGCGAGCAGTTCTTC
d_call: -; j_call: TRBJ2-1; clone_size: -; v_call: TRBV6-1; cdr3_aa: CASSEEGEGLGANEQFF; cdr3_nt: TGTGCCAGCAGTGAAGAGGGGGAGGGTTTGGGGGCCAATGAGCAGTTCTTC
d_call: TRBD2; j_call: TRBJ2-4; clone_size: -; v_call: TRBV19; cdr3_aa: CASSRLAGVYRRDPQSRNIQYF; cdr3_nt: TGTGCCAGTAGTAGACTAGCGGGAGTATATCGCAGGGACCCTCAAAGCAGGAACATTCAGTACTTC
d_call: -; j_call: TRBJ2-4; clone_size: -; v_call: TRBV10-2; cdr3_aa: CASTIYGLDKNIQYF; cdr3_nt: TGCGCCAGCACTATCTACGGACTCGACAAAAACATTCAGTACTTC
d_call: -; j_call: TRBJ2-2; clone_size: -; v_call: TRBV19; cdr3_aa: CASTKVISGTGELFF; cdr3_nt: TGTGCCAGTACCAAGGTCATCTCGGGGACCGGGGAGCTGTTTTTT
d_call: TRBD2; j_call: TRBJ2-1; clone_size: -; v_call: TRBV30; cdr3_aa: CAWSTISGKQFF; cdr3_nt: TGTGCCTGGAGCACGATAAGCGGGAAACAGTTCTTC
d_call: -; j_call: TRBJ2-5; clone_size: -; v_call: TRBV7-6; cdr3_aa: CASSQTGEYQETQYF; cdr3_nt: TGTGCCAGCAGCCAAACGGGGGAGTACCAAGAGACCCAGTACTTC
d_call: -; j_call: TRBJ2-7; clone_size: few; v_call: TRBV3-1/TRBV3-2; cdr3_aa: CASSQTEYSYEQYF; cdr3_nt: TGTGCCAGCAGCCAAACGGAGTACTCCTACGAGCAGTACTTC
d_call: TRBD1; j_call: TRBJ2-7; clone_size: -; v_call: TRBV6-5; cdr3_aa: CATHRGRGYPAEQYF; cdr3_nt: TGTGCCACTCACAGGGGGCGCGGGTACCCTGCCGAGCAGTACTTC
d_call: -; j_call: TRBJ1-1; clone_size: -; v_call: TRBV27; cdr3_aa: CASSSLPNTEAFF; cdr3_nt: TGTGCCAGCAGTTCCCTCCCTAACACTGAAGCTTTCTTT
d_call: -; j_call: TRBJ2-7; clone_size: once; v_call: TRBV9; cdr3_aa: CASSSSGRDNSYEQYF; cdr3_nt: TGTGCCAGCAGCTCTTCGGGTCGGGACAACTCCTACGAGCAGTACTTC
d_call: -; j_call: TRBJ2-5; clone_size: -; v_call: TRBV29-1; cdr3_aa: CSVEYGQGRRQETQYF; cdr3_nt: TGCAGCGTTGAATATGGGCAGGGGCGCAGGCAAGAGACCCAGTACTTC
d_call: TRBD2; j_call: TRBJ2-5; clone_size: -; v_call: TRBV7-2; cdr3_aa: CASSFTSGRATETQYF; cdr3_nt: TGTGCCAGCAGCTTTACTAGCGGGAGGGCCACAGAGACCCAGTACTTC
d_call: -; j_call: TRBJ1-2; clone_size: -; v_call: TRBV2; cdr3_aa: CASSESDIEGYTF; cdr3_nt: TGTGCCAGCAGTGAAAGTGACATAGAGGGCTACACCTTC
d_call: -; j_call: TRBJ2-1; clone_size: -; v_call: TRBV11-3; cdr3_aa: CASSLRDTGPNEQFF; cdr3_nt: TGTGCCAGCAGCTTACGGGACACGGGGCCCAATGAGCAGTTCTTC
d_call: TRBD2; j_call: TRBJ2-7; clone_size: -; v_call: TRBV28; cdr3_aa: CASTHSGRANEQYF; cdr3_nt: TGTGCCAGCACCCATAGCGGGAGGGCGAACGAGCAGTACTTC
d_call: TRBD2; j_call: TRBJ2-7; clone_size: -; v_call: TRBV10-3; cdr3_aa: CAISDNSGRAYEQYF; cdr3_nt: TGTGCCATCAGTGACAATAGCGGGAGAGCGTACGAGCAGTACTTC
d_call: TRBD1; j_call: TRBJ2-1; clone_size: few; v_call: TRBV25-1; cdr3_aa: CASSESGDRGVNEQFF; cdr3_nt: TGTGCCAGCAGTGAATCTGGGGACAGGGGGGTCAATGAGCAGTTCTTC
d_call: TRBD1; j_call: TRBJ2-5; clone_size: -; v_call: TRBV19; cdr3_aa: CASSIGRQGGTGTQYF; cdr3_nt: TGTGCCAGTAGTATTGGGCGACAGGGGGGTACCGGGACCCAGTACTTC
d_call: -; j_call: TRBJ2-7; clone_size: -; v_call: TRBV6-5; cdr3_aa: CASSLGVSGEQYF; cdr3_nt: TGTGCCAGCAGTCTGGGGGTTAGCGGCGAGCAGTACTTC
d_call: -; j_call: TRBJ1-5; clone_size: -; v_call: TRBV19; cdr3_aa: CASSPSGGDQPQHF; cdr3_nt: TGTGCCAGTAGCCCCTCCGGAGGCGATCAGCCCCAGCATTTT
d_call: -; j_call: TRBJ2-6; clone_size: -; v_call: TRBV19; cdr3_aa: CASTTRGSGANVLTF; cdr3_nt: TGTGCCAGTACAACAAGGGGTTCTGGGGCCAACGTCCTGACTTTC
d_call: -; j_call: TRBJ1-4; clone_size: -; v_call: TRBV24-1; cdr3_aa: CATSDADTTNEKLFF; cdr3_nt: TGTGCCACCAGTGACGCCGACACAACTAATGAAAAACTGTTTTTT
d_call: -; j_call: TRBJ2-3; clone_size: -; v_call: TRBV9; cdr3_aa: CASSASPSRADTQYF; cdr3_nt: TGTGCCAGCAGCGCTAGCCCATCACGAGCAGATACGCAGTATTTT
d_call: TRBD2; j_call: TRBJ2-1; clone_size: -; v_call: TRBV9; cdr3_aa: CASSLGLGLYNEQFF; cdr3_nt: TGTGCCAGCAGCCTCGGACTAGGCCTATACAATGAGCAGTTCTTC
d_call: -; j_call: TRBJ2-4; clone_size: -; v_call: TRBV11-2; cdr3_aa: CASSARQVAIQYF; cdr3_nt: TGTGCCAGCAGCGCCAGACAGGTTGCCATTCAGTACTTC
d_call: -; j_call: TRBJ2-5; clone_size: -; v_call: TRBV7-2; cdr3_aa: CASSLTEETQYF; cdr3_nt: TGTGCCAGCAGCTTAACTGAGGAGACCCAGTACTTC
d_call: TRBD2; j_call: TRBJ2-3; clone_size: -; v_call: TRBV2; cdr3_aa: CATLPGLASGDTQYF; cdr3_nt: TGTGCCACCTTACCGGGACTAGCGAGTGGGGATACGCAGTATTTT
d_call: -; j_call: TRBJ2-7; clone_size: once; v_call: TRBV11-3; cdr3_aa: CASSLGGGPTDEQYF; cdr3_nt: TGTGCCAGCAGCTTAGGGGGCGGACCCACAGACGAGCAGTACTTC
d_call: -; j_call: TRBJ1-1; clone_size: few; v_call: TRBV28; cdr3_aa: CASSHGTTGLEAFF; cdr3_nt: TGTGCCAGCAGCCACGGCACGACAGGACTTGAAGCTTTCTTT
d_call: -; j_call: TRBJ1-1; clone_size: -; v_call: TRBV27; cdr3_aa: CASRPYRGMTEAFF; cdr3_nt: TGTGCCAGCAGGCCTTACCGGGGAATGACTGAAGCTTTCTTT
d_call: -; j_call: TRBJ2-7; clone_size: -; v_call: TRBV7-8; cdr3_aa: CASSHVGGQYF; cdr3_nt: TGTGCCAGCAGCCATGTGGGAGGGCAGTACTTC
d_call: -; j_call: TRBJ1-1; clone_size: -; v_call: TRBV30; cdr3_aa: CAWSSIQNTEAFF; cdr3_nt: TGTGCCTGGAGTTCAATCCAGAACACTGAAGCTTTCTTT
d_call: -; j_call: TRBJ1-1; clone_size: -; v_call: TRBV4-1; cdr3_aa: CASSQDLYAEAFF; cdr3_nt: TGCGCCAGCAGCCAAGATCTATATGCTGAAGCTTTCTTT
d_call: -; j_call: TRBJ1-1; clone_size: -; v_call: TRBV6-5; cdr3_aa: CASTQRGDTEAFF; cdr3_nt: TGTGCCAGCACCCAGCGGGGGGACACTGAAGCTTTCTTT
d_call: TRBD2; j_call: TRBJ2-7; clone_size: -; v_call: TRBV4-1; cdr3_aa: CASSHTLAAYEQYF; cdr3_nt: TGCGCCAGCAGCCACACACTAGCGGCCTACGAGCAGTACTTC
d_call: -; j_call: TRBJ1-5; clone_size: -; v_call: TRBV18; cdr3_aa: CASSPDFRQPQHF; cdr3_nt: TGTGCCAGCTCCCCGGACTTTCGTCAGCCCCAGCATTTT
d_call: -; j_call: TRBJ1-4; clone_size: -; v_call: TRBV21-1; cdr3_aa: CASIARQVPTNNEKLFF; cdr3_nt: TGTGCCAGCATCGCGCGACAGGTGCCCACCAATAATGAAAAACTGTTTTTT
d_call: TRBD2; j_call: TRBJ2-3; clone_size: few; v_call: TRBV4-1; cdr3_aa: CASSLLAVTDTQYF; cdr3_nt: TGCGCCAGCAGCCTACTAGCGGTCACAGATACGCAGTATTTT
d_call: -; j_call: TRBJ2-1; clone_size: -; v_call: TRBV3-1/TRBV3-2; cdr3_aa: CASSQTDNEQFF; cdr3_nt: TGTGCCAGCAGCCAAACGGACAATGAGCAGTTCTTC
d_call: TRBD2; j_call: TRBJ2-5; clone_size: -; v_call: TRBV7-2; cdr3_aa: CASSLMGTRQETQYF; cdr3_nt: TGTGCCAGCAGCTTAATGGGGACTAGACAAGAGACCCAGTACTTC
d_call: -; j_call: TRBJ2-7; clone_size: -; v_call: TRBV27; cdr3_aa: CASSPRSPTYEQYF; cdr3_nt: TGTGCCAGCAGTCCCCGGTCGCCCACCTACGAGCAGTACTTC
d_call: -; j_call: TRBJ2-7; clone_size: -; v_call: TRBV7-8; cdr3_aa: CASRMRAGTYEQYF; cdr3_nt: TGTGCCAGCAGGATGAGGGCGGGGACCTACGAGCAGTACTTC
d_call: TRBD2; j_call: TRBJ2-3; clone_size: -; v_call: TRBV7-2; cdr3_aa: CASSQGLAGLTDTQYF; cdr3_nt: TGTGCCAGCAGCCAGGGACTAGCGGGGCTCACAGATACGCAGTATTTT
d_call: -; j_call: TRBJ1-4; clone_size: -; v_call: TRBV2; cdr3_aa: CASRGGENEKLFF; cdr3_nt: TGTGCCAGCAGGGGAGGGGAAAATGAAAAACTGTTTTTT
d_call: TRBD1; j_call: TRBJ2-7; clone_size: -; v_call: TRBV27; cdr3_aa: CASSSSHRDRVYEQYF; cdr3_nt: TGTGCCAGCAGTTCGTCCCACCGGGACAGGGTCTACGAGCAGTACTTC